The rows below give T cell receptor beta chains drawn from one sample of a study of response to subunit inactivated influenza vaccine. One entry per CDR3 protein results from TCRdb running MiXCR on the RT-PCR reads. The sample yields about 520,000 distinct CDR3 sequences, approximately 7.2% seen once. This material consisted of PBMCs from blood, taken roughly 24 months after vaccination. These receptors were taken from a man aged 50-75 years who received an inactivated influenza vaccine. Each CDR3 is given with its conserved first and last residue. The D gene is left open where the match is weak. Clone size is given for some rows only: seen once, a few or many times, or a class if the clone is expanded.

j_call,clone_size,v_call,d_call,cdr3_nt,cdr3_aa
TRBJ2-1,few,TRBV6-2/TRBV6-3,-,TGTGCCAGCACTAACCGGGCAGGGGTAAACGTTGAGCAGTTCTTC,CASTNRAGVNVEQFF
TRBJ2-2,few,TRBV5-1,TRBD1,TGCGCCAGCAGGCGGGCAGGGGGCAGGTCCGGGGAGCTGTTTTTT,CASRRAGGRSGELFF
TRBJ2-3,few,TRBV12-3/TRBV12-4,TRBD2,TGTGCCAGCAGTTCCACTAGCGGGAGGGCGGAGGATACGCAGTATTTT,CASSSTSGRAEDTQYF
TRBJ1-1,-,TRBV4-1,-,TGCGCCAGCAGCCCCCTAAAAGAGGTGAACACTGAAGCTTTCTTT,CASSPLKEVNTEAFF
TRBJ1-2,few,TRBV20-1,-,TGCAGTGCTAGGCCCGTCGAGAGGGGCTACACCTTC,CSARPVERGYTF
TRBJ2-7,-,TRBV11-2,-,TGTGCCAGCAGTCTATCAAGGCGGAGCTCCTACGAGCAGTACTTC,CASSLSRRSSYEQYF
TRBJ2-2,many,TRBV5-5,-,TGTGCCAGCAGTTCCAGCGGGTCCCTCACCGGGGAGCTGTTTTTT,CASSSSGSLTGELFF
TRBJ2-1,many,TRBV7-9,TRBD2,TGTGCCAGCAGGATGGGACTAGCAGGCCACAATGAGCAGTTCTTC,CASRMGLAGHNEQFF
TRBJ2-7,few,TRBV6-2/TRBV6-3,TRBD2,TGTGCCAGCAGTTACGGGACTAGCGGCGAGCAGTACTTC,CASSYGTSGEQYF
TRBJ2-7,-,TRBV7-7,-,TGTGCTAGCAGCTTAGTCTCAGGCTACGGGGAGCAGTACTTC,CASSLVSGYGEQYF
TRBJ2-5,many,TRBV29-1,-,TGCAGCGCTGGAGAGGAGGGGACCCAGTACTTC,CSAGEEGTQYF
TRBJ1-5,few,TRBV10-3,TRBD1,TGTGCCATCAGTTCGGGGACAGGGAAAAATCAGCCCCAGCATTTT,CAISSGTGKNQPQHF
TRBJ1-4,-,TRBV2,TRBD1,TGTGCCAGCAAGCCGGACAGGACTGAAAAACTGTTTTTT,CASKPDRTEKLFF
TRBJ2-3,-,TRBV7-9,TRBD2,TGTGCCGGCTGGACTAGCGGGACAACAGATACGCAGTATTTT,CAGWTSGTTDTQYF
TRBJ2-1,-,TRBV19,-,TGTGCCAGTAGTATTCAACGCTACAATGAGCAGTTCTTC,CASSIQRYNEQFF
TRBJ2-1,few,TRBV29-1,TRBD1,TGCAGCGTTGAATGGGTGGACAGGGGTGGGTATGAGCAGTTCTTC,CSVEWVDRGGYEQFF
TRBJ2-3,-,TRBV20-1,TRBD2,TGCAGTGCTTCCGGGACTAGCGGGGTTGATACGCAGTATTTT,CSASGTSGVDTQYF
TRBJ1-1,-,TRBV20-1,-,TGCAGTGCTAGAGATTCGGGGGTCCCAACCATGAACACTGAAGCTTTCTTT,CSARDSGVPTMNTEAFF
TRBJ2-7,-,TRBV5-1,-,TGCGCCAGCAGCTTGGGGCCGCGGGACGAGCAGTACTTC,CASSLGPRDEQYF
TRBJ2-3,many,TRBV12-3/TRBV12-4,-,TGTGCCAGCAGTTTATCCCCGGCGGGGCTGTGGACGACAGATACGCAGTATTTT,CASSLSPAGLWTTDTQYF
TRBJ1-1,many,TRBV7-9,-,TGTGCCAGCAGTTTGGGGGCAAATGAAGCTTTCTTT,CASSLGANEAFF
TRBJ1-2,-,TRBV10-3,TRBD1,TGTGCCATCAGGACGGCCGGGACAGGGGGCGATGGCTACACCTTC,CAIRTAGTGGDGYTF
TRBJ2-5,many,TRBV12-3/TRBV12-4,-,TGTGCCAGCACCCTACAGGGACAAGAGACCCAGTACTTC,CASTLQGQETQYF
TRBJ1-6,-,TRBV10-3,-,TGTGCCATCAGTGAGGAGGTCAGTTCACCCCTCCACTTT,CAISEEVSSPLHF
TRBJ1-5,-,TRBV6-1,-,TGTGCCAGCAGGGAGTGGCGCAATCAGCCCCAGCATTTT,CASREWRNQPQHF
TRBJ1-1,-,TRBV5-1,-,TGCGCCAGCGCATCCCAGACTGAAGCTTTCTTT,CASASQTEAFF
TRBJ2-3,few,TRBV5-1,-,TGCGCCAGCAGCGATCCGGGACAATCCACAGATACGCAGTATTTT,CASSDPGQSTDTQYF
TRBJ1-1,few,TRBV5-1,-,TGCGCCAGCAGCCCGGGGGGGGGGGCGCTGACTGAAGCTTTCTTT,CASSPGGGALTEAFF
TRBJ1-6,-,TRBV20-1,-,TGCAGTGCTAGCCGGGGGCCCAATAATTCACCCCTCCACTTT,CSASRGPNNSPLHF